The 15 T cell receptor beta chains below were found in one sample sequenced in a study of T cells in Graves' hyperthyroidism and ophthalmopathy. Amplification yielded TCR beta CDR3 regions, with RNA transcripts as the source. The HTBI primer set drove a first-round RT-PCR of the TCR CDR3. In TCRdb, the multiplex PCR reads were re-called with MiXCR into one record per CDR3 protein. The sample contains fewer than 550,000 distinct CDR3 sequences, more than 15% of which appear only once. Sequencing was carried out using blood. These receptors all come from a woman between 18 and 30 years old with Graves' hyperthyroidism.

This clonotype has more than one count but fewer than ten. The CDR3 reads CASSQEGGVLEQFF. The CDR3 DNA follows: TGTGCCAGCAGCCAAGAGGGGGGGGTACTGGAGCAGTTCTTC. J is TRBJ2-1 and V is TRBV7-8; perhaps TRBD2 as D (7 bases). The V gene lost 5 bases and the J gene lost 10 bases, with 18 bases spanning the gap. CDR1 is SGHVS and CDR2 is FQNEAQ in the germline V gene. There are 14 residues in the CDR3. Full variable domain (rest looked up from reference TRBV7-8 and TRBJ2-1): GAGVSQSPRYKVAKRGQDVALRCDPISGHVSLFWYQQALGQGPEFLTYFQNEAQLDKSGLPSDRFFAERPEGSVSTLKIQRTQQEDSAVYLCASSQEGGVLEQFFGPGTRLTVL.

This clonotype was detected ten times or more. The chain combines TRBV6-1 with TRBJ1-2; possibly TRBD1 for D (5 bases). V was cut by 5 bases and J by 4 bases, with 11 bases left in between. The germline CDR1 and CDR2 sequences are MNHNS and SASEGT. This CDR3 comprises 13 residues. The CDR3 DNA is TGTGCCAGCAGTAAGCAGGGTGGCTATGGCTACACCTTC. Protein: CASSKQGGYGYTF.

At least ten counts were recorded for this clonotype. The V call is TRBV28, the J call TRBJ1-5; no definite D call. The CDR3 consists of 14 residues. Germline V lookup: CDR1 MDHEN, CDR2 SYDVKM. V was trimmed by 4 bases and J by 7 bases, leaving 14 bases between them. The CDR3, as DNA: TGTGCCAGCAGTTACCCAATCGCGGAGCAGCCCCAGCATTTT. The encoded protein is CASSYPIAEQPQHF.

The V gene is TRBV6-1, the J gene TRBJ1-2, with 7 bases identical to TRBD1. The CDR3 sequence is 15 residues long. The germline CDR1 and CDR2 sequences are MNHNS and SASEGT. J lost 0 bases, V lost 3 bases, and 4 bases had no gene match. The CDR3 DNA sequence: TGTGCCAGCAGTGACGACAGGGATCCTAACTATGGCTACACCTTC. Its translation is CASSDDRDPNYGYTF.

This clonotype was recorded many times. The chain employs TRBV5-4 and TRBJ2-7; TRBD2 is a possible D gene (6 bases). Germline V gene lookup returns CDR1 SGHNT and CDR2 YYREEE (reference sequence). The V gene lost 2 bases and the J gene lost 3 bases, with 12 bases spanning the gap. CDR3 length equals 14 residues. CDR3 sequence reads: CASSFPGVNYEQYF. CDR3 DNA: TGTGCCAGCAGCTTCCCGGGGGTCAACTACGAGCAGTACTTC.

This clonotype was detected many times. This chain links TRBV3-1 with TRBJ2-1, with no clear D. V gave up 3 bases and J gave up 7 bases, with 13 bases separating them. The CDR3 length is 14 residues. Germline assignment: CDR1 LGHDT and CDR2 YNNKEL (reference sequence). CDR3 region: CASSQTNVGNEQFF. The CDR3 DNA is TGTGCCAGCAGCCAGACGAATGTGGGGAATGAGCAGTTCTTC.

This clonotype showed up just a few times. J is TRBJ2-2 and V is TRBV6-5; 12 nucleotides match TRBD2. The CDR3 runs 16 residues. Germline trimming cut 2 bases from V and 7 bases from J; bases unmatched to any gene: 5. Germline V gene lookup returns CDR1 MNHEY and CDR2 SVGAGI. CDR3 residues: CASSYGLAGSFGELFF. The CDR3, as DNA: TGTGCCAGCAGTTACGGACTAGCGGGGAGTTTCGGGGAGCTGTTTTTT.

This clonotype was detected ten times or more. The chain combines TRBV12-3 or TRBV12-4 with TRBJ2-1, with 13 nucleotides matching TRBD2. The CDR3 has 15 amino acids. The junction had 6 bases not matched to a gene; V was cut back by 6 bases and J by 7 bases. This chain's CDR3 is CASSRTSGSRNEQFF. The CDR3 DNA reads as TGTGCCAGCAGCCGGACTAGCGGGAGTAGAAATGAGCAGTTCTTC.

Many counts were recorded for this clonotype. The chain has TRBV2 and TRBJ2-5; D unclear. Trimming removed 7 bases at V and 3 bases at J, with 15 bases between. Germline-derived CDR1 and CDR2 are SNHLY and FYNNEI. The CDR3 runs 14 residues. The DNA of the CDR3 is TGTGCCAGCACGGGCAGGTCGGTCAAAGAGACCCAGTACTTC. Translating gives CASTGRSVKETQYF.

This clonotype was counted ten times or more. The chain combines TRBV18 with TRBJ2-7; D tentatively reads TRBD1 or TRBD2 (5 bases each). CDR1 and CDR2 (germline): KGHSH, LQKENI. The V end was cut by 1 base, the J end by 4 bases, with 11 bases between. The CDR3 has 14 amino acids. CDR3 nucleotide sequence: TGTGCCAGCTCACCACGCGAGGGGTTTTACGAGCAGTACTTC. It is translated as CASSPREGFYEQYF.

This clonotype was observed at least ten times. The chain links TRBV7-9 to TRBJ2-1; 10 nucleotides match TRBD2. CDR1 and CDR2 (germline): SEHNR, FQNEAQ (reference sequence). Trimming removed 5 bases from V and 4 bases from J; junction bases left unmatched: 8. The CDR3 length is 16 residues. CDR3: CASSPRLAGVYNEQFF. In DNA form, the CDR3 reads TGTGCCAGCAGCCCCCGGCTAGCGGGGGTTTACAATGAGCAGTTCTTC.

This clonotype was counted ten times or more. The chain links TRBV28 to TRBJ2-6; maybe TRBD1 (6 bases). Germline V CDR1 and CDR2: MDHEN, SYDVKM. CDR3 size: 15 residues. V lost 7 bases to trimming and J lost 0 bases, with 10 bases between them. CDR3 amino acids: CASTQGSSGANVLTF. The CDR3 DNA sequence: TGTGCCAGCACCCAGGGGAGCTCTGGGGCCAACGTCCTGACTTTC.

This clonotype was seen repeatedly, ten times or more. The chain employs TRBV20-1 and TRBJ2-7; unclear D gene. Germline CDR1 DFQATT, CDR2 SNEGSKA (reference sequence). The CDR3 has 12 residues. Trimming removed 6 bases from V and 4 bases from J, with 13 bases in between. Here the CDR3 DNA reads TGCAGTGCCAGGCTGCAGGTATACGAGCAGTACTTC. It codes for CSARLQVYEQYF.

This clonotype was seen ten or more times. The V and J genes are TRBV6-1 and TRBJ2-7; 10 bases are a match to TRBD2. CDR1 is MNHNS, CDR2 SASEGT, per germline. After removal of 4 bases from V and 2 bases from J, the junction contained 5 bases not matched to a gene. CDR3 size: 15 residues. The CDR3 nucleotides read TGTGCCAGCAGTGCCCTTAGCGGGGGGACCTACGAGCAGTACTTC. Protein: CASSALSGGTYEQYF.

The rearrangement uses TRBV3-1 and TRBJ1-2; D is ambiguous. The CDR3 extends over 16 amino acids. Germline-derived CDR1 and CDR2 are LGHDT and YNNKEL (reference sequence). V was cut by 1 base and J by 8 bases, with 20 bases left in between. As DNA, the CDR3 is TGTGCCAGCAGCCAAGCGGTCCAGACCGTGATAGGCGGCTACACCTTC. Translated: CASSQAVQTVIGGYTF.